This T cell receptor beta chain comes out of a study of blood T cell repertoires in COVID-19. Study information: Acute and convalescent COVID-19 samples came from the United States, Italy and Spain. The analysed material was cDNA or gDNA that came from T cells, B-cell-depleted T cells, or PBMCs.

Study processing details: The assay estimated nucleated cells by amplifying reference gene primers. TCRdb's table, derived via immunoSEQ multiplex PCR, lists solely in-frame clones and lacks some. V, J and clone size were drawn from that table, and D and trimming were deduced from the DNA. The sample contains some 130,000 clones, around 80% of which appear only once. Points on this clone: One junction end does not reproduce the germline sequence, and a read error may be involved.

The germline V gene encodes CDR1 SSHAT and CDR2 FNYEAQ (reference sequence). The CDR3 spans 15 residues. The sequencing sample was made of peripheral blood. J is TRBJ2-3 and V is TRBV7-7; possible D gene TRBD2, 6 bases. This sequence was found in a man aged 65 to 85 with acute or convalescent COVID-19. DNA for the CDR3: TGTGCTAGCAGCTTGGGCGGGGCTGGGACAGATACGCAGTATTTT. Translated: CASSLGGAGTDTQYF.